Listed below are T cell receptor beta chains from one sample, sequenced in a study of blood T cell repertoires in COVID-19. Data came from immunoSEQ multiplex PCR; TCRdb stores just in-frame clones and leaves some out. Of about 480,000 clones listed, nearly 90% are singletons. The specimen was peripheral blood. These TCRs come from a man aged 18 to 30 with COVID-19, enrolled during active disease. Each CDR3 is given with its conserved first and last residue. A D gene is named only where the DNA matches it firmly. Part of the rows lack a size; the others show once, few, many or a class for expanded clones.

v_call: TRBV7-9; j_call: TRBJ1-1; clone_size: -; d_call: -; cdr3_nt: TGTGCCAGCAGCCCCGACTCGAACACTGAAGCTTTCTTT; cdr3_aa: CASSPDSNTEAFF
v_call: TRBV9; j_call: TRBJ2-3; clone_size: -; d_call: -; cdr3_nt: TGTGCCAGCAGCCCCCGAGCGGGCTCTAGCACAGATACGCAGTATTTT; cdr3_aa: CASSPRAGSSTDTQYF
v_call: TRBV7-9; j_call: TRBJ2-7; clone_size: -; d_call: -; cdr3_nt: TGTGCCAGCAACGCACAGGGATACGAGCAGTACTTC; cdr3_aa: CASNAQGYEQYF
v_call: TRBV25-1; j_call: TRBJ1-1; clone_size: few; d_call: TRBD1; cdr3_nt: TGTGCCAGCAGTCAGACAGGGATTAACACTGAAGCTTTCTTT; cdr3_aa: CASSQTGINTEAFF
v_call: TRBV24-1; j_call: TRBJ2-3; clone_size: -; d_call: -; cdr3_nt: TGTGCCACCAGGGGGCAGGGGGATACGCAGTATTTT; cdr3_aa: CATRGQGDTQYF
v_call: TRBV10-3; j_call: TRBJ1-2; clone_size: -; d_call: TRBD1; cdr3_nt: TGTGCCATCAGCACAGGGGAAGGGGGCAACACCTTC; cdr3_aa: CAISTGEGGNTF
v_call: TRBV24-1; j_call: TRBJ2-2; clone_size: -; d_call: TRBD2; cdr3_nt: TGTGCCACCAGTGATCCCGGACTAGCGGGAGGTGCGAACACCGGGGAGCTGTTTTTT; cdr3_aa: CATSDPGLAGGANTGELFF
v_call: TRBV7-2; j_call: TRBJ2-1; clone_size: -; d_call: -; cdr3_nt: TGTGCCAGCAGCAAGGGACTGGCCCCTTGGGAGCAGTTCTTC; cdr3_aa: CASSKGLAPWEQFF
v_call: TRBV29-1; j_call: TRBJ1-2; clone_size: -; d_call: -; cdr3_nt: TGCAGCGTTGGGGGACACTACTATGGCTACACCTTC; cdr3_aa: CSVGGHYYGYTF
v_call: TRBV18; j_call: TRBJ2-7; clone_size: few; d_call: TRBD1; cdr3_nt: TGTGCCAGCTCAGCGAAAGGACAGGATTACGAGCAGTACTTC; cdr3_aa: CASSAKGQDYEQYF
v_call: TRBV29-1; j_call: TRBJ2-3; clone_size: -; d_call: TRBD2; cdr3_nt: TGCAGCGTTGGACTAGCTCTTGGGAATACGCAGTATTTT; cdr3_aa: CSVGLALGNTQYF
v_call: TRBV14; j_call: TRBJ2-1; clone_size: -; d_call: -; cdr3_nt: TGTGCCAGCAGCCCGACGCGAGGCATCGGCAATGAGCAGTTCTTC; cdr3_aa: CASSPTRGIGNEQFF
v_call: TRBV7-2; j_call: TRBJ1-6; clone_size: -; d_call: TRBD1; cdr3_nt: TGTGCCAGCAGCTCTACCGGGACAGGGGTAAATTCACCCCTCCACTTT; cdr3_aa: CASSSTGTGVNSPLHF
v_call: TRBV5-6; j_call: TRBJ1-2; clone_size: -; d_call: -; cdr3_nt: TGTGCCAGCAGCTTGGTTCCCAGGGGCTACACCTTC; cdr3_aa: CASSLVPRGYTF
v_call: TRBV10-3; j_call: TRBJ1-2; clone_size: -; d_call: -; cdr3_nt: TGTGCCATCGGGGCCCCAAAGAGGACGGACTATGGCTACACCTTC; cdr3_aa: CAIGAPKRTDYGYTF
v_call: TRBV10-3; j_call: TRBJ1-2; clone_size: -; d_call: TRBD1; cdr3_nt: TGTGCCATCAGTGACAGGGGGGACTATGGCTACACCTTC; cdr3_aa: CAISDRGDYGYTF
v_call: TRBV3-1/TRBV3-2; j_call: TRBJ2-2; clone_size: -; d_call: -; cdr3_nt: TGTGCCAGCAGCCTACAACGGGGACAGAACACCGGGGAGCTGTTTTTT; cdr3_aa: CASSLQRGQNTGELFF
v_call: TRBV14; j_call: TRBJ2-7; clone_size: -; d_call: -; cdr3_nt: TGTGCCAGCAGCCATGGGAAGGGGCTCTACGAGCAGTACTTC; cdr3_aa: CASSHGKGLYEQYF
v_call: TRBV10-3; j_call: TRBJ2-1; clone_size: -; d_call: -; cdr3_nt: TGTGCCATCCGATCAAGCGAACTGGGTGAGCAGTTCTTC; cdr3_aa: CAIRSSELGEQFF
v_call: TRBV10-2; j_call: TRBJ2-7; clone_size: -; d_call: TRBD1; cdr3_nt: TGCGCCAGCACCCCGGGACAGGGTGGCTACGAGCAGTACTTC; cdr3_aa: CASTPGQGGYEQYF
v_call: TRBV27; j_call: TRBJ2-3; clone_size: -; d_call: TRBD2; cdr3_nt: TGTGCCAGCAGTTTCGGGGGGAGAACAGATACGCAGTATTTT; cdr3_aa: CASSFGGRTDTQYF
v_call: TRBV19; j_call: TRBJ2-1; clone_size: once; d_call: TRBD2; cdr3_nt: TGTGCCAGTAGTATGGCGGGACTAGCGGGGGTAAACTCCTACAATGAGCAGTTCTTC; cdr3_aa: CASSMAGLAGVNSYNEQFF
v_call: TRBV5-1; j_call: TRBJ2-2; clone_size: -; d_call: TRBD2; cdr3_nt: TGCGCCAGCAGCTTGACTAGCGGGAGGACCGGGGAGCTGTTTTTT; cdr3_aa: CASSLTSGRTGELFF
v_call: TRBV5-4; j_call: TRBJ2-7; clone_size: -; d_call: -; cdr3_nt: TGTGCCAGCAGCTTGTGGGGGGCAGGGGGAGCCTACGAGCAGTACTTC; cdr3_aa: CASSLWGAGGAYEQYF
v_call: TRBV30; j_call: TRBJ2-1; clone_size: -; d_call: -; cdr3_nt: TGTGCCTGGGAAGGATACAGGGAGCAGTTCTTC; cdr3_aa: CAWEGYREQFF
v_call: TRBV7-9; j_call: TRBJ2-1; clone_size: -; d_call: TRBD2; cdr3_nt: TGTGCCAGCAGCCTCCCCCGGGCTAGCGGCTACAATGAGCAGTTCTTC; cdr3_aa: CASSLPRASGYNEQFF
v_call: TRBV4-2; j_call: TRBJ2-1; clone_size: -; d_call: TRBD2; cdr3_nt: TGTGCCAGCAGCCAAGATAACGGTGCGGGAGATAGCAATGAGCAGTTCTTC; cdr3_aa: CASSQDNGAGDSNEQFF
v_call: TRBV6-1; j_call: TRBJ2-6; clone_size: -; d_call: -; cdr3_nt: TGTGCCAGCAGTGACCCCCAGGGGTTGAGGTCACCCCTGAGTTTC; cdr3_aa: CASSDPQGLRSPLSF
v_call: TRBV3-1/TRBV3-2; j_call: TRBJ2-3; clone_size: -; d_call: TRBD2; cdr3_nt: TGTGCCAGCAGCCAAAGATGGGCTAGCGGGAGTTCAGGAGATACGCAGTATTTT; cdr3_aa: CASSQRWASGSSGDTQYF
v_call: TRBV4-1; j_call: TRBJ2-7; clone_size: -; d_call: -; cdr3_nt: TGCGCCAGCAGCCAAGCACAGGGAACCTTCTACGAGCAGTACTTC; cdr3_aa: CASSQAQGTFYEQYF
v_call: TRBV4-1; j_call: TRBJ2-1; clone_size: -; d_call: -; cdr3_nt: TGCGCCAGCAGCCCCCTCCGCGAGGGGGCCTACAATGAGCAGTTCTTC; cdr3_aa: CASSPLREGAYNEQFF
v_call: TRBV7-9; j_call: TRBJ2-5; clone_size: -; d_call: TRBD2; cdr3_nt: TGTGCCAGCAGCCTACTAGCGGGAGGAGGGACGACCCAGTACTTC; cdr3_aa: CASSLLAGGGTTQYF
v_call: TRBV9; j_call: TRBJ1-1; clone_size: -; d_call: -; cdr3_nt: TGTGCCAGCAGCCCCACGGGGGGCTCTTTGAACACTGAAGCTTTCTTT; cdr3_aa: CASSPTGGSLNTEAFF
v_call: TRBV7-8; j_call: TRBJ2-2; clone_size: -; d_call: TRBD1; cdr3_nt: TGTGCCAGCAGCTTAACTGCCTCCGTAACCCAACAGGGGGCAAGGGCCGGGGAGCTGTTTTTT; cdr3_aa: CASSLTASVTQQGARAGELFF
v_call: TRBV10-1; j_call: TRBJ1-4; clone_size: -; d_call: TRBD1; cdr3_nt: TGCGCCAGCAGTGCCGGGACAGATAATGAAAAACTGTTTTTT; cdr3_aa: CASSAGTDNEKLFF
v_call: TRBV5-4; j_call: TRBJ2-1; clone_size: -; d_call: -; cdr3_nt: TGTGCCAGCAGCCCTAGAAGGGGGTCCTACAATGAGCAGTTCTTC; cdr3_aa: CASSPRRGSYNEQFF
v_call: TRBV15; j_call: TRBJ2-2; clone_size: -; d_call: -; cdr3_nt: TGTGCCACCTCGGTTCACCTAAACACCGGGGAGCTGTTTTTT; cdr3_aa: CATSVHLNTGELFF
v_call: TRBV2; j_call: TRBJ2-5; clone_size: -; d_call: TRBD2; cdr3_nt: TGTGCCAGCAGAAAGGGACTAGCGGAAGAGACCCAGTACTTC; cdr3_aa: CASRKGLAEETQYF
v_call: TRBV5-1; j_call: TRBJ2-7; clone_size: -; d_call: TRBD2; cdr3_nt: TGCGCCAGCAGCCCAAGGACTAGCGGGCCGTACGAGCAGTACTTC; cdr3_aa: CASSPRTSGPYEQYF
v_call: TRBV7-9; j_call: TRBJ2-1; clone_size: -; d_call: TRBD2; cdr3_nt: TGTGCCAGCAGCCTTACTTCAGCGGGGCGTAACAATGAGCAGTTCTTC; cdr3_aa: CASSLTSAGRNNEQFF
v_call: TRBV9; j_call: TRBJ2-2; clone_size: -; d_call: -; cdr3_nt: TGTGCCAGCAGCGGCCCGGGACACCGGAACACCGGGGAGCTGTTTTTT; cdr3_aa: CASSGPGHRNTGELFF
v_call: TRBV2; j_call: TRBJ2-2; clone_size: few; d_call: TRBD2; cdr3_nt: TGTGCCAGTGATAGCGGGGGGTCGAGAACCGGGGAGCTGTTTTTT; cdr3_aa: CASDSGGSRTGELFF
v_call: TRBV3-1/TRBV3-2; j_call: TRBJ1-1; clone_size: -; d_call: -; cdr3_nt: TGTGCCAGCAGCAAAGAGGGGAGGCGGGAAGCTTTCTTT; cdr3_aa: CASSKEGRREAFF
v_call: TRBV2; j_call: TRBJ2-3; clone_size: -; d_call: TRBD2; cdr3_nt: TGTGCCAGCGAGGGAGGGAGCACAGATACGCAGTATTTT; cdr3_aa: CASEGGSTDTQYF
v_call: TRBV15; j_call: TRBJ2-7; clone_size: -; d_call: -; cdr3_nt: TGTGCCACCAGCAGAGACCTGAAACCAGGCTTATCCTTCTACGAGCAGTACTTC; cdr3_aa: CATSRDLKPGLSFYEQYF
v_call: TRBV18; j_call: TRBJ2-5; clone_size: -; d_call: TRBD1; cdr3_nt: TGTGCCAGCTCAGCGACAGGGGTAAAAGAGACCCAGTACTTC; cdr3_aa: CASSATGVKETQYF
v_call: TRBV27; j_call: TRBJ2-7; clone_size: -; d_call: -; cdr3_nt: TGTGCCAGCACCCCCCTTAGGTCTAGCTGGCACGAGCAGTACTTC; cdr3_aa: CASTPLRSSWHEQYF
v_call: TRBV11-2; j_call: TRBJ1-3; clone_size: -; d_call: -; cdr3_nt: TGTGCCAGCGGTGGGGGCGGTGGAAACACCATATATTTT; cdr3_aa: CASGGGGGNTIYF
v_call: TRBV30; j_call: TRBJ2-7; clone_size: -; d_call: -; cdr3_nt: TGTGCCTGGGGAAAATCACGTGAGGGGGGGGCAAGTGAGCAGTACTTC; cdr3_aa: CAWGKSREGGASEQYF